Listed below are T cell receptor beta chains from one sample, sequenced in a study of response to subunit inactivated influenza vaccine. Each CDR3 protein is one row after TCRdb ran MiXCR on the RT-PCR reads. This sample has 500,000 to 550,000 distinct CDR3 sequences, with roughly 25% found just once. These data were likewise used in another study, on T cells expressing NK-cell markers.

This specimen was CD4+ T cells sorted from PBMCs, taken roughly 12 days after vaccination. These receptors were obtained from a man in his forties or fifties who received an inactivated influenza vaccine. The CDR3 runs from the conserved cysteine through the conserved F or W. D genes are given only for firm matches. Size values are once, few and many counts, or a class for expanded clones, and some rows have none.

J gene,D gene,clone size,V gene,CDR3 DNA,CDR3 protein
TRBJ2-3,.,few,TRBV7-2,TGTGCCAGCAGCTTACTTCTGGATACGCAGTATTTT,CASSLLLDTQYF
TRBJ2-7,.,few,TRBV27,TGTGCCAGCAGTTTCAGGGCCGGTTCACCCTACGAGCAGTACTTC,CASSFRAGSPYEQYF
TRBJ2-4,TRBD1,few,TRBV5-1,TGCGCCAGCAGCATCGGGACAGGGAGCATTCAGTACTTC,CASSIGTGSIQYF
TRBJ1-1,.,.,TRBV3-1,TGTGCCAGCAGCCAAGACAGGGAGGCTGAAGCTTTCTTT,CASSQDREAEAFF
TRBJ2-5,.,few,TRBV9,TGTGCCAGCAGCTCCAATCCCCTGGTATCGAAAGAGACCCAGTACTTC,CASSSNPLVSKETQYF
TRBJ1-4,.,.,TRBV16,TGTGCCAGCAGCCTTCGGGGGGGAAGTGGAGCTAATGAAAAACTGTTTTTT,CASSLRGGSGANEKLFF
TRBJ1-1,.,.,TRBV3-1,TGTGCCAGCAGCCAAGATTTGGGGGGGAACACTGAAGCTTTCTTT,CASSQDLGGNTEAFF
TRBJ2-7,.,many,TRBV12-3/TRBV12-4,TGTGCCAGCAGTCCGCAGGGACCCTACGAGCAGTACTTC,CASSPQGPYEQYF
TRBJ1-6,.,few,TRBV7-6,TGTGCCAGCAGCCCCCGCCTGGGTTCACCCCTCCACTTT,CASSPRLGSPLHF
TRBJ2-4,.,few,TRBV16,TGTGCCAGCAGCCAAGGTCTACAGGTCGTTCGGGGAAACATTCAGTACTTC,CASSQGLQVVRGNIQYF
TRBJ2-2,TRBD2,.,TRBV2,TGTGCCACGAGAGGACTAGCGTCAGCCGGGGAGCTGTTTTTT,CATRGLASAGELFF
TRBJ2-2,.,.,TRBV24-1,TGTGCCACCAGTGCCGCAACGACAGGATCGATCGGGGAGCTGTTTTTT,CATSAATTGSIGELFF
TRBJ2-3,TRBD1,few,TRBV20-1,TGCAGTGCTAGAGAACCCCGGACAGGGTTAGATACGCAGTATTTT,CSAREPRTGLDTQYF
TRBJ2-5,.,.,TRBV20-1,TGCAGTGCTAGAGATCTTTCGGGGGTCCAAGAGACCCAGTACTTC,CSARDLSGVQETQYF
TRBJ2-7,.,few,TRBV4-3,TGCGCCAGCAGCCAGGATATCCTACAGGGAGGCGAGCAGTACTTC,CASSQDILQGGEQYF
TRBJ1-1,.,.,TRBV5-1,TGCGCCAGCAGCCGGGGGACGGGGATGAACACTGAAGCTTTCTTT,CASSRGTGMNTEAFF
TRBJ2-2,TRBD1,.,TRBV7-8,TGTGCCAGCAGCTCCGGACAGGGAAAGAAGCTGTTTTTT,CASSSGQGKKLFF
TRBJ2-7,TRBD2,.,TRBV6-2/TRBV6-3,TGTGCCAGCAGTTATAGCTCCGGGACTAGCGGGAGATACGAGCAGTACTTC,CASSYSSGTSGRYEQYF
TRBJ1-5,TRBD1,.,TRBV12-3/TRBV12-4,TGTGCCAGCAGTGGGACAGGGCTTCAGCCCCAGCATTTT,CASSGTGLQPQHF
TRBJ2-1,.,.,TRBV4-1,TGCGCCAGCAGCCAAGAAGGGTGGGGCAACAGAGTCAATGAGCAGTTCTTC,CASSQEGWGNRVNEQFF
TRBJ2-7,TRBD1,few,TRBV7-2,TGTGCCAGCAGTTCCTTACCGGGACAGGGCTACGAGCAGTACTTC,CASSSLPGQGYEQYF
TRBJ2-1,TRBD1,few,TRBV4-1,TGCGCCAGCAGCCGCTTACGGTCCGGGACAGGTATGGTGGGCTCCTACAATGAGCAGTTCTTC,CASSRLRSGTGMVGSYNEQFF
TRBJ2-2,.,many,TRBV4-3,TGCGCCAGCAGCCAAGAAGGATCCGGGGAGCTGTTTTTT,CASSQEGSGELFF
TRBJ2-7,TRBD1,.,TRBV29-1,TGCAGCGGATCTTCCGGGACAGGGGAGCAGTACTTC,CSGSSGTGEQYF
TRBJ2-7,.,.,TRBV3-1,TGTGCCAGCAGCCCTCCAGACGAGCAGTACTTC,CASSPPDEQYF
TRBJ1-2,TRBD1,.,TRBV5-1,TGCGCCAGCAGCTTGTCTCCGGGACAGCGGCGGGGCTACACCTTC,CASSLSPGQRRGYTF
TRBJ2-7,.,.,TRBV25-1,TGTGCCAGCAGCTACAGGAGCGAGCAGTACTTC,CASSYRSEQYF
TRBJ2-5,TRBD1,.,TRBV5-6,TGTGCCAGCAGCTGGGGACAGGGTCGGTCGACCCAGTACTTC,CASSWGQGRSTQYF
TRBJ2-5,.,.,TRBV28,TGTGCCAGCACCCTTAAGGCCCCCTCGGGGGAGACCCAGTACTTC,CASTLKAPSGETQYF
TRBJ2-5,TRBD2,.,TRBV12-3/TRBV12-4,TGTGCCAGCAGAAGCGGGGGTGCGGGGGAGACCCAGTACTTC,CASRSGGAGETQYF
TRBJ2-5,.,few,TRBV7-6,TGTGCCAGCAGCCGCTTAGAGTACCAAGAGACCCAGTACTTC,CASSRLEYQETQYF